The clone carrying this TCR beta chain has more than one count but fewer than ten. Its antigen is still unknown. Using its own MiXCR run on the 5' RACE reads, TCRdb lists one record per CDR3 protein. The sample records some 600,000 distinct CDR3 sequences, 12% being singletons. This entry belongs to a study of T cells after yellow fever vaccination. General study results and limits: On re-exposure, the response was weaker but peaked faster, at day 5 versus 15.

The sequenced sample was PBMCs, obtained on the day of the yellow fever booster vaccination. This TCR came from a man aged 25-40 years who received the YFV17D yellow fever vaccine.

The CDR3 sequence is CASKSPSSYEQYF. The CDR3 region has the DNA TGTGCCAGCAAAAGCCCTAGCTCCTACGAGCAGTACTTC. This sequence joins TRBV6-1 and TRBJ2-7, with D unclear. Germline CDR1 reads MNHNS; CDR2 reads SASEGT. The ends were cut back, 7 bases at V and 0 bases at J, with 10 bases in the middle. The length of the CDR3 is 13 residues.